The 8 T cell receptor beta chains in this list originate from one sample, sequenced in a study of type 1 regulatory T cells. TCRdb re-analysed the reads in MiXCR, keeping a single row per CDR3 protein. The sample records about 60,000 distinct CDR3 sequences, around 49% being singletons. Their recognized antigens are unknown. Sequencing was performed on cultured non-Tr1 T cells, either the whole culture or a sorted T cell fraction (not recorded which). Every receptor here comes from a human donor in good health.

The rearrangement joins TRBV12-3 or TRBV12-4 to TRBJ2-3, with 7 nucleotides matching TRBD2. V trimming: 5 bases; J trimming: 0 bases; junction bases outside the gene matches: 5. The CDR3 runs to 15 residues. CDR3 loop: CASSVLAPSTDTQYF. CDR3 bases: TGTGCCAGCAGTGTACTAGCGCCTAGCACAGATACGCAGTATTTT.

The chain uses TRBV6-1 and TRBJ1-2; D is unresolved. CDR1 and CDR2 from the germline V gene are MNHNS and SASEGT. This CDR3 contains 15 residues. Trimming removed 7 bases from V and 2 bases from J, with 17 bases in between. Here the CDR3 DNA reads TGTGCCAGCATGGGAGGGTCGCTATCCAACTATGGCTACACCTTC. Its protein product is CASMGGSLSNYGYTF.

This rearrangement joins TRBV7-2 to TRBJ1-1; D is unclear. Germline V gene sequence: CDR1 SGHTA, CDR2 FQGNSA. CDR3 length: 13 amino acids. The V gene lost 3 bases and the J gene lost 4 bases, with 9 bases spanning the gap. DNA for the CDR3: TGTGCCAGCAGCTTTTTGCGCGGCACTGAAGCTTTCTTT. Translated, it gives CASSFLRGTEAFF.

This clonotype showed up just a few times. V is TRBV5-1 and J is TRBJ1-1; D not resolved. CDR1 and CDR2 (germline): SGHRS, YFSETQ. V dropped 1 base and J dropped 1 base, with 8 bases sitting between them. This CDR3 spans 14 amino acids. The DNA for the CDR3 is TGCGCCAGCAGCTTGAGCGCGAAGAACACTGAAGCTTTCTTT. Its protein product is CASSLSAKNTEAFF.

This clonotype was counted between two and nine times. DNA for the CDR3: TGTGCCAGTAGTCTCGGACAGGGAGGGAATCAGCCCCAGCATTTT. This encodes CASSLGQGGNQPQHF. The genes are TRBV19 and TRBJ1-5; TRBD1 agrees at 8 bases. The CDR3 has 15 residues. With V trimmed by 5 bases and J by 4 bases, 7 bases remained unmatched. CDR1 and CDR2 (germline): LNHDA, SQIVND (reference sequence).

The rearrangement links TRBV12-3 or TRBV12-4 to TRBJ2-6, with 8 bases aligning to TRBD1. The CDR3 has 17 residues. Losses at the gene ends were 4 bases for V and 0 bases for J; bases not matched to a gene: 5. Written as DNA, the CDR3 is TGTGCCAGCAGTTCATACAGGGGGAGCTCTGGGGCCAACGTCCTGACTTTC. The encoded protein is CASSSYRGSSGANVLTF.

In its sample, this clonotype was seen a few times. The DNA for the CDR3 is TGTGCCAGCAGCGAGACAGTGGTTGAACAGCCCCAGCATTTT. Amino acids: CASSETVVEQPQHF. This chain links TRBV2 with TRBJ1-5; weak D call: TRBD1 (5 bases). The CDR3 length is 14 residues. V was trimmed by 6 bases and J by 7 bases, leaving 16 bases between them. CDR1 is SNHLY and CDR2 is FYNNEI in the germline V gene.

V usage is TRBV19 and J usage is TRBJ2-1, with D maybe TRBD2 (7 bases). Per germline, CDR1 LNHDA and CDR2 SQIVND (reference sequence). The V end lost 4 bases, the J end lost 4 bases, and 14 bases lay between the germline ends. This CDR3 has 15 residues. This CDR3 reads CASSKEGGGYNEQFF. DNA for the CDR3: TGTGCCAGTAGTAAGGAGGGAGGGGGATACAATGAGCAGTTCTTC.